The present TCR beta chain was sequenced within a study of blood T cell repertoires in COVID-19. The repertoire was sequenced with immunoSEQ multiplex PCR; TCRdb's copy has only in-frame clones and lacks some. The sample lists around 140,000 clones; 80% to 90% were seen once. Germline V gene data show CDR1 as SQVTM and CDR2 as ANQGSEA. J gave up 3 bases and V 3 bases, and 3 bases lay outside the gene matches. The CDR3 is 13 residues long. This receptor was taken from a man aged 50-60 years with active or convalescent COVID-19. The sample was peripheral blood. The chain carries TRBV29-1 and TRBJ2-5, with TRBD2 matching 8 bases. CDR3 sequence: CSVESGSEETQYF. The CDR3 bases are TGCAGCGTTGAGAGCGGGAGCGAAGAGACCCAGTACTTC.